These 13 T cell receptor beta chains share one sample of origin, sequenced in a study of patients and donors after allogeneic stem cell transplantation. A single record per CDR3 protein comes from TCRdb applying MiXCR to the RT-PCR reads. The sample holds tens of thousands of distinct CDR3 sequences, 5% seen once. Sequenced: blood, either unsorted or a sorted T cell fraction (not recorded which). These receptors all stem from a human donor who was either an allogeneic HSCT recipient or a stem cell or donor lymphocyte infusion donor (not recorded which). It is not recorded whose cells these are; they may come from a transplant donor.

There are many counts of this clonotype. The V gene is TRBV6-4, the J gene TRBJ2-5, with D possibly matching TRBD2 (6 bases). V was shortened by 3 bases and J by 5 bases, with 10 bases between the two germline ends. The CDR3 consists of 13 residues. Germline V gene lookup returns CDR1 MRHNA and CDR2 SNTAGT. CDR3 nucleotide sequence: TGTGCCAGCAGTGAATCGGGGGTGGAGACCCAGTACTTC. Translating gives CASSESGVETQYF.

This clonotype has only a few counts. V and J are TRBV12-3 or TRBV12-4 and TRBJ1-2, with a possible D match to TRBD1 (5 bases). The CDR3 is 13 amino acids. V was trimmed by 1 base and J by 14 bases, leaving 17 bases between them. DNA for the CDR3: TGTGCCAGCAGTTTAGAAAGGGGACGCAGATTTACCTTC. Its protein product is CASSLERGRRFTF.

This clonotype showed up many times. CDR3 region: CASSTHEGGNNQPQHF. Written as DNA, the CDR3 is TGTGCCAGCAGTACCCACGAAGGGGGTAACAATCAGCCCCAGCATTTT. The gene calls are TRBV6-2 or TRBV6-3 and TRBJ1-5; possibly TRBD1 for D (6 bases). Germline V gene data show CDR1 as MNHEY and CDR2 as SVGEGT. CDR3 size: 16 residues. The V end lost 5 bases, the J end lost 3 bases, and 17 bases lay between the germline ends.

This clonotype came up many times. V gene TRBV12-3 or TRBV12-4 combines with J gene TRBJ2-1; tentatively, D is TRBD2 (5 bases). V lost 4 bases to trimming and J lost 3 bases, with 13 bases between them. This CDR3 is built from 15 residues. In DNA, the CDR3 is TGTGCCAGCAGTTCAACGGGAAGTATCTACAATGAGCAGTTCTTC. Translation: CASSSTGSIYNEQFF.

This clonotype came up many times. This chain uses TRBV20-1 with TRBJ2-7; D not certain. CDR3 length: 12 residues. CDR1 DFQATT and CDR2 SNEGSKA come from the germline V gene (reference sequence). The V gene lost 3 bases and the J gene lost 5 bases, with 11 bases spanning the gap. The CDR3 DNA is TGCAGTGCTAGTCCAGAGAAGCACGAGCAGTACTTC. Translation gives CSASPEKHEQYF.

This clonotype has only a few counts. V is TRBV5-1 and J is TRBJ2-2; 7 nucleotides line up with TRBD1. Germline V lookup: CDR1 SGHRS, CDR2 YFSETQ. V lost 4 bases to trimming and J lost 6 bases; unmatched junction nucleotides: 12. The CDR3 runs 16 residues. This CDR3 reads CASSPNGQVAPGELFF. The CDR3 DNA reads as TGCGCCAGCAGCCCCAACGGACAGGTTGCACCCGGGGAGCTGTTTTTT.

This clonotype appeared many times. This CDR3 is CASRTGEKTPGSYEQYF. The CDR3 DNA sequence: TGTGCCAGCCGGACCGGTGAAAAAACCCCGGGCTCGTACGAGCAGTACTTC. The rearrangement links TRBV6-1 to TRBJ2-7; the D is unclear. V was cut by 8 bases and J by 4 bases, with 27 bases left in between. CDR3 length: 17 residues. Germline V gene data show CDR1 as MNHNS and CDR2 as SASEGT.

This clonotype has more than one count but fewer than ten. The rearrangement joins TRBV20-1 to TRBJ1-2; no clear D. The germline CDR1 and CDR2 sequences are DFQATT and SNEGSKA (reference sequence). The CDR3 has 12 residues. Trimming removed 6 bases at V and 4 bases at J, with 12 bases between. The CDR3: CSASTVGYGYTF. Written as DNA, the CDR3 is TGCAGTGCCAGCACAGTGGGCTATGGCTACACCTTC.

This clonotype was picked up many times. One end of the junction is discordant with germline, which a read error may explain. The rearrangement uses TRBV7-7 and TRBJ2-3; 7 nucleotides agree with TRBD1. CDR1 is SSHAT, CDR2 FNYEAQ, per germline (reference sequence). This CDR3 comprises 13 residues. Here the CDR3 reads CASSTDRRDTQYF. The CDR3 DNA follows: TGTGCTAGCAGCACGGACAGGAGAGATACGCAGTATTTT.

The V and J genes are TRBV6-1 and TRBJ1-2, with unresolved D. Trimming cost V 2 bases and J 1 base, with 14 bases left between them. The CDR3 has 16 residues. CDR1 is MNHNS, CDR2 SASEGT, per germline. This CDR3 is CASSEYEFGSNYGYTF. CDR3 bases: TGTGCCAGCAGTGAATATGAATTCGGCAGTAACTATGGCTACACCTTC.

This clonotype has just a few counts. The genes are TRBV20-1 and TRBJ2-3; TRBD2 might be the D (6 bases). This CDR3 has 13 residues. V was cut by 6 bases and J by 1 base, with 11 bases left in between. The V gene's germline CDR1 is DFQATT and CDR2 SNEGSKA (reference sequence). The CDR3 here is CSAGDSGTDTQYF. CDR3 DNA sequence: TGCAGTGCCGGGGACTCCGGCACAGATACGCAGTATTTT.

This chain uses TRBV6-5 with TRBJ2-7; 9 nucleotides match TRBD1. CDR1 is MNHEY and CDR2 is SVGAGI in the germline V gene. CDR3 size: 14 residues. The J segment lost 5 bases and the V segment lost 2 bases, leaving 4 bases of the junction unmatched. The CDR3 spells CASSYGDREDEQYF. Written as DNA, the CDR3 is TGTGCCAGCAGTTACGGGGACAGGGAGGACGAGCAGTACTTC.

This clonotype was counted ten times or more. The CDR3 reads CASTRDRAYSNQPQHF. CDR3 coding DNA: TGTGCCAGCACCCGGGACAGGGCCTATAGCAATCAGCCCCAGCATTTT. The chain carries TRBV7-8 and TRBJ1-5, with 9 nucleotides matching TRBD1. The length of the CDR3 is 16 residues. J was trimmed by 0 bases and V by 7 bases; bases with no gene match: 7. CDR1 and CDR2 (germline): SGHVS, FQNEAQ. The full variable domain, with the rest looked up from reference TRBV7-8 and TRBJ1-5, is GAGVSQSPRYKVAKRGQDVALRCDPISGHVSLFWYQQALGQGPEFLTYFQNEAQLDKSGLPSDRFFAERPEGSVSTLKIQRTQQEDSAVYLCASTRDRAYSNQPQHFGDGTRLSIL.